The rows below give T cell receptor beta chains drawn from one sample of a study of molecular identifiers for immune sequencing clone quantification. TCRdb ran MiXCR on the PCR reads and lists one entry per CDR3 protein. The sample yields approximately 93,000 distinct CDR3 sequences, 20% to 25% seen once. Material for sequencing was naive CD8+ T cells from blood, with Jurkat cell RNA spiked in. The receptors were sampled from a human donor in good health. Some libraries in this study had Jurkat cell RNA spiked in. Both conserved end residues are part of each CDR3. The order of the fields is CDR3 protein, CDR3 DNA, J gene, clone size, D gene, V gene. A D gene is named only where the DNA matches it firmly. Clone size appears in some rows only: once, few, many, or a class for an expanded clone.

cdr3_aa: CASSPPGEGEKLFF
cdr3_nt: TGTGCCAGCAGCCCCCCCGGGGAGGGGGAAAAACTGTTTTTT
j_call: TRBJ1-4
clone_size: -
d_call: -
v_call: TRBV7-9

cdr3_aa: CASSLKGDRLYSNQPQHF
cdr3_nt: TGCGCCAGCAGCTTGAAGGGGGACAGGCTGTATAGCAATCAGCCCCAGCATTTT
j_call: TRBJ1-5
clone_size: many
d_call: TRBD1
v_call: TRBV5-1

cdr3_aa: CASSPPGVVTEAFF
cdr3_nt: TGTGCCAGCAGTCCCCCGGGGGTGGTCACTGAAGCTTTCTTT
j_call: TRBJ1-1
clone_size: many
d_call: -
v_call: TRBV13

cdr3_aa: CSAREGATGELFF
cdr3_nt: TGCAGTGCTAGAGAGGGAGCCACCGGGGAGCTGTTTTTT
j_call: TRBJ2-2
clone_size: -
d_call: -
v_call: TRBV20-1

cdr3_aa: CASSSSGTSYEQYF
cdr3_nt: TGTGCCAGCAGCTCCTCCGGGACTAGCTACGAGCAGTACTTC
j_call: TRBJ2-7
clone_size: few
d_call: TRBD2
v_call: TRBV7-9

cdr3_aa: CASSPSAGQETQYF
cdr3_nt: TGTGCCAGCAGTCCATCAGCGGGACAAGAGACCCAGTACTTC
j_call: TRBJ2-5
clone_size: few
d_call: TRBD2
v_call: TRBV27

cdr3_aa: CASNPPVGTPSGYYEQYF
cdr3_nt: TGTGCCAGCAACCCCCCGGTGGGGACTCCATCGGGTTACTACGAGCAGTACTTC
j_call: TRBJ2-7
clone_size: few
d_call: -
v_call: TRBV28

cdr3_aa: CASSVGGHSNQPQHF
cdr3_nt: TGCGCCAGCAGTGTTGGGGGCCATAGCAATCAGCCCCAGCATTTT
j_call: TRBJ1-5
clone_size: -
d_call: -
v_call: TRBV10-2

cdr3_aa: CASSLPRSGEFGELFF
cdr3_nt: TGTGCCAGCAGTTTACCCCGTAGCGGGGAATTTGGGGAGCTGTTTTTT
j_call: TRBJ2-2
clone_size: -
d_call: TRBD2
v_call: TRBV13

cdr3_aa: CASSLQGAHRSEAQYF
cdr3_nt: TGTGCCAGCAGTCTACAGGGGGCGCATCGGAGTGAGGCGCAGTATTTT
j_call: TRBJ2-3
clone_size: few
d_call: TRBD1
v_call: TRBV3-1

cdr3_aa: CATGGETQYF
cdr3_nt: TGTGCCACCGGGGGGGAGACCCAGTACTTC
j_call: TRBJ2-5
clone_size: -
d_call: -
v_call: TRBV24-1

cdr3_aa: CAWTPYGTGPSYNGQFF
cdr3_nt: TGTGCCTGGACCCCGTACGGGACAGGGCCGTCCTACAATGGGCAGTTCTTC
j_call: TRBJ2-1
clone_size: -
d_call: TRBD1
v_call: TRBV30

cdr3_aa: CSVFGTAMNTEAFF
cdr3_nt: TGCAGCGTTTTCGGGACGGCGATGAACACTGAAGCTTTCTTT
j_call: TRBJ1-1
clone_size: many
d_call: -
v_call: TRBV29-1

cdr3_aa: CASSTDTSTDTQYF
cdr3_nt: TGTGCCAGCAGCACGGACACAAGCACAGATACGCAGTATTTT
j_call: TRBJ2-3
clone_size: many
d_call: -
v_call: TRBV7-6

cdr3_aa: CASSPWAGMAQPQHF
cdr3_nt: TGCGCCAGCAGCCCCTGGGCGGGGATGGCCCAGCCCCAGCATTTT
j_call: TRBJ1-5
clone_size: many
d_call: -
v_call: TRBV4-3

cdr3_aa: CASSQEERATEAFF
cdr3_nt: TGCGCCAGCAGCCAAGAGGAACGGGCCACTGAAGCTTTCTTT
j_call: TRBJ1-1
clone_size: many
d_call: -
v_call: TRBV4-3

cdr3_aa: CAWSVQSYEQYF
cdr3_nt: TGTGCCTGGAGTGTACAATCCTACGAGCAGTACTTC
j_call: TRBJ2-7
clone_size: many
d_call: -
v_call: TRBV30

cdr3_aa: CASRPLGGSTGTQYF
cdr3_nt: TGTGCCAGTAGACCCCTGGGCGGCAGTACCGGGACCCAGTACTTC
j_call: TRBJ2-5
clone_size: -
d_call: -
v_call: TRBV19

cdr3_aa: CASSYQARYEQYF
cdr3_nt: TGTGCCAGTAGTTACCAGGCCCGTTACGAGCAGTACTTC
j_call: TRBJ2-7
clone_size: many
d_call: -
v_call: TRBV19

cdr3_aa: CASSKWGGRTDTQYF
cdr3_nt: TGCGCCAGCAGCAAATGGGGCGGACGCACAGATACGCAGTATTTT
j_call: TRBJ2-3
clone_size: many
d_call: -
v_call: TRBV4-3

cdr3_aa: CASSLVGFAYEQYF
cdr3_nt: TGCGCCAGCAGCTTGGTAGGGTTCGCCTACGAGCAGTACTTC
j_call: TRBJ2-7
clone_size: -
d_call: -
v_call: TRBV5-1

cdr3_aa: CASSLVAGPYEQYF
cdr3_nt: TGTGCCAGCAGCTTAGTCGCAGGGCCCTACGAGCAGTACTTC
j_call: TRBJ2-7
clone_size: many
d_call: -
v_call: TRBV7-9

cdr3_aa: CASVPPRGRSYEQYF
cdr3_nt: TGTGCCAGCGTTCCCCCAAGGGGGCGCTCCTACGAGCAGTACTTC
j_call: TRBJ2-7
clone_size: -
d_call: TRBD1
v_call: TRBV2

cdr3_aa: CASSPGQGLALHF
cdr3_nt: TGTGCCAGCAGTCCCGGACAGGGACTTGCCCTCCACTTT
j_call: TRBJ1-6
clone_size: -
d_call: TRBD1
v_call: TRBV27

cdr3_aa: CASSPRSYEQYF
cdr3_nt: TGTGCCAGCAGCCCCAGGTCCTACGAGCAGTACTTC
j_call: TRBJ2-7
clone_size: many
d_call: -
v_call: TRBV6-2/TRBV6-3

cdr3_aa: CASSRTGLKTYEQYF
cdr3_nt: TGTGCCAGCAGTCGTACGGGACTAAAGACATACGAGCAGTACTTC
j_call: TRBJ2-7
clone_size: -
d_call: TRBD2
v_call: TRBV28

cdr3_aa: CASSLVNIQYF
cdr3_nt: TGTGCCAGCAGCTTAGTGAACATTCAGTACTTC
j_call: TRBJ2-4
clone_size: few
d_call: -
v_call: TRBV11-2

cdr3_aa: CASSPPGDSSIGIQYF
cdr3_nt: TGTGCCAGCTCACCACCCGGCGACTCCTCTATAGGCATTCAGTACTTC
j_call: TRBJ2-4
clone_size: -
d_call: -
v_call: TRBV18

cdr3_aa: CATLQAGANVLTF
cdr3_nt: TGTGCCACCCTGCAGGCGGGGGCCAACGTCCTGACTTTC
j_call: TRBJ2-6
clone_size: many
d_call: -
v_call: TRBV24-1

cdr3_aa: CASSIGDNGYTF
cdr3_nt: TGTGCCAGTAGTATTGGGGATAATGGCTACACCTTC
j_call: TRBJ1-2
clone_size: few
d_call: -
v_call: TRBV19

cdr3_aa: CASSPTDVHGEAFF
cdr3_nt: TGTGCCAGCAGCCCAACAGACGTTCACGGTGAAGCTTTCTTT
j_call: TRBJ1-1
clone_size: -
d_call: -
v_call: TRBV9

cdr3_aa: CASSYSGRIEQYF
cdr3_nt: TGTGCCAGCAGTTACAGTGGAAGAATCGAGCAGTACTTC
j_call: TRBJ2-7
clone_size: -
d_call: -
v_call: TRBV6-2/TRBV6-3

cdr3_aa: CSALISPGNQPQHF
cdr3_nt: TGCAGCGCTCTGATATCCCCCGGCAATCAGCCCCAGCATTTT
j_call: TRBJ1-5
clone_size: many
d_call: -
v_call: TRBV29-1

cdr3_aa: CASSLEVYQRDEQFF
cdr3_nt: TGTGCCAGCAGCTTAGAAGTCTACCAGCGAGATGAGCAGTTCTTC
j_call: TRBJ2-1
clone_size: many
d_call: -
v_call: TRBV7-2

cdr3_aa: CASSLQKEQYF
cdr3_nt: TGTGCCAGCAGTCTACAGAAGGAGCAGTATTTT
j_call: TRBJ2-3
clone_size: many
d_call: -
v_call: TRBV12-3/TRBV12-4

cdr3_aa: CASSQGRTGSQPQHF
cdr3_nt: TGTGCCAGCAGCCAGGGCCGAACAGGAAGTCAGCCCCAGCATTTT
j_call: TRBJ1-5
clone_size: -
d_call: -
v_call: TRBV4-2

cdr3_aa: CASSQDGTGFDTEAFF
cdr3_nt: TGCGCCAGCAGCCAAGACGGGACAGGGTTTGACACTGAAGCTTTCTTT
j_call: TRBJ1-1
clone_size: -
d_call: TRBD1
v_call: TRBV4-1

cdr3_aa: CASSPGASPHYGYTF
cdr3_nt: TGTGCCAGTAGTCCCGGGGCCTCGCCCCACTATGGCTACACCTTC
j_call: TRBJ1-2
clone_size: few
d_call: -
v_call: TRBV19